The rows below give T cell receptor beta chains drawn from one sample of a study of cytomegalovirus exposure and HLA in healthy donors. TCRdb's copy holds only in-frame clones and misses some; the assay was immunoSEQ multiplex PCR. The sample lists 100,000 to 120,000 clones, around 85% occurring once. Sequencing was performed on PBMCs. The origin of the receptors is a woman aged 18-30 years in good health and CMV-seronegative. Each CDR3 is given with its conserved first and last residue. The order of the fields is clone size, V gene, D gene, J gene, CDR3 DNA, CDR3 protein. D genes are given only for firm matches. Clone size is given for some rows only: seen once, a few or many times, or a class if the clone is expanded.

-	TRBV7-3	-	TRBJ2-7	TGTGCCAGCAGCGTATCCTACGAGCAGTACTTC	CASSVSYEQYF
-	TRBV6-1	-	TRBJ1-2	TGTGCCAGCAGTGTAATCCTGGACTGGAGGGATGGCTACACCTTC	CASSVILDWRDGYTF
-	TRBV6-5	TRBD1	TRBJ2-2	TGTGCCAGCAGTCCGACAGGGGGCAACACCGGGGAGCTGTTTTTT	CASSPTGGNTGELFF
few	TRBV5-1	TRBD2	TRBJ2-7	TGCGCCAGCAGCTATAATCCAGCGGGGGGTAACGAGCAGTACTTC	CASSYNPAGGNEQYF
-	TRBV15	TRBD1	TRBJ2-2	TGTGCCACCAGCAGACCCCCCGGACAGGGAATCGGGGAGCTGTTTTTT	CATSRPPGQGIGELFF
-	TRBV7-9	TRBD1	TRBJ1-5	TGTGCCAGCAGCTTGACAGGGCCAAATCAGCCCCAGCATTTT	CASSLTGPNQPQHF
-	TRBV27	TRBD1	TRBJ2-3	TGTGCCAGCAGTCGACAGGGGACCACAGATACGCAGTATTTT	CASSRQGTTDTQYF
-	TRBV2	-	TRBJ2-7	TGTGCCAGCAGTGGGGTGACGGGAAACTCCTACGAGCAGTACTTC	CASSGVTGNSYEQYF
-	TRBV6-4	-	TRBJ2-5	TGTGCCAGCAGTGAATCTGGGGGCCTTGAGACCCAGTACTTC	CASSESGGLETQYF
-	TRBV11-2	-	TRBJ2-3	TGTGCCAGCAGCCTGGCCTTTCCTGGGCTTGGCACAGATACGCAGTATTTT	CASSLAFPGLGTDTQYF
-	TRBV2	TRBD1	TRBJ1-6	TGTGCCAGCAATTGGGACAGGGTAAATAATTCACCCCTCCACTTT	CASNWDRVNNSPLHF
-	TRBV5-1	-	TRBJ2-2	TGCGCCAGCAGCTCCACAAACACCGGGGAGCTGTTTTTT	CASSSTNTGELFF
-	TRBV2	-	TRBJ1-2	TGTGCCAGCGAACACGGGGATAACTATGGCTACACCTTC	CASEHGDNYGYTF
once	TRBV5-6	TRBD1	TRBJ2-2	TGTGCCAGCAGCCCCGGACAGGGCCCCGGGGAGCTGTTTTTT	CASSPGQGPGELFF
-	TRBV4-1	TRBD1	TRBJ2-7	TGCGCCAGCAGCCAAGAGGGACAGGAATACTACGAGCAGTACTTC	CASSQEGQEYYEQYF
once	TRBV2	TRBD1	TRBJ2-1	TGTGCCAGCAGAAATGGGGACAGGAGCTACAATGAGCAGTTCTTC	CASRNGDRSYNEQFF
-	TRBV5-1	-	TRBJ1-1	TGCGCCAGCAGCTTATCGGGGGGCACTGAAGCTTTCTTT	CASSLSGGTEAFF
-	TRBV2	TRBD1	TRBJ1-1	TGTGCCAGCAGTGAACAGGGGGTTGACACTGAAGCTTTCTTT	CASSEQGVDTEAFF
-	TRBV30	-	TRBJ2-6	TGTGCCTGGAGCTTGGGTTGGGGAGTACTCTCTGGGGCCAACGTCCTGACTTTC	CAWSLGWGVLSGANVLTF
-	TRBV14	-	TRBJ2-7	TGTGCCAGCAGCCCTGGGCAGACCTTCCAGGAGCAGTACTTC	CASSPGQTFQEQYF
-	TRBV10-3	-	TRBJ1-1	TGTGCCACCCTTGAGCAGGGGAAAGCTTTCTTT	CATLEQGKAFF
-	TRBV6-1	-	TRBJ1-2	TGTGCCAGCAGTGAAGCCCCCGGCAGGGTAGACTATGGCTACACCTTC	CASSEAPGRVDYGYTF
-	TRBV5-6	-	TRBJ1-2	TGTGCCAGCAGCCTAGGGGGTGGCTACACCTTC	CASSLGGGYTF
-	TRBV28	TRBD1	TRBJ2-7	TGTGCCAGCACAAAAGCCCTTTCCGGGACAGGGTCCTACGAGCAGTACTTC	CASTKALSGTGSYEQYF
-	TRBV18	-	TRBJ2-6	TGTGCCAGCTCGGCTACGGGGGGCCCCTTGGGGGCCAACGTCCTGACTTTC	CASSATGGPLGANVLTF
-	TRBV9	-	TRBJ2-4	TGTGCCAGCAGCCCCTTGACAGGAGGAGGAGCCAAAAACATTCAGTACTTC	CASSPLTGGGAKNIQYF
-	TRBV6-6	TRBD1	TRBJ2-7	TGTGCCAGCAGTTACCCCGACAGGGGTGCCTACGAGCAGTACTTC	CASSYPDRGAYEQYF
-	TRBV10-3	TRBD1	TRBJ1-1	TGTGCCATCAGTGAACTAGGACAGGGATCGACTGAAGCTTTCTTT	CAISELGQGSTEAFF
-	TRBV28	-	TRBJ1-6	TGTGCCAGCAGCAGTGGGACTTTTCCTTCACCCCTCCACTTT	CASSSGTFPSPLHF
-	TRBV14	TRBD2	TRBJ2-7	TGTGCCAGCAGCTATGGTAGCGGGGGGACCTACGAGCAGTACTTC	CASSYGSGGTYEQYF
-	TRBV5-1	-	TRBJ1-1	TGCGCCAGCAGAGGGCAGGGAACTACCACTGAAGCTTTCTTT	CASRGQGTTTEAFF
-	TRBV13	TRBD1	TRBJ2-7	TGTGCCAGCAGCCCGGGACAGTTCCTCGAGCAGTACTTC	CASSPGQFLEQYF
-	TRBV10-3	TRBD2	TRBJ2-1	TGTGCCATCAGTGAGTCCGGGACTAGCGGATACAATGAGCAGTTCTTC	CAISESGTSGYNEQFF
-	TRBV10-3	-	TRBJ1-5	TGTGCCATCAGTGAGTCGTGGGGGGATCAGCCCCAGCATTTT	CAISESWGDQPQHF
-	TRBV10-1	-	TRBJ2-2	TGCGCCAGCAGAACCGGACAGGAGGGCACCGGGGAGCTGTTTTTT	CASRTGQEGTGELFF
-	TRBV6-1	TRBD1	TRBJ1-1	TGTGCCAGCAGTGCTGGACAGGAGACTGAAGCTTTCTTT	CASSAGQETEAFF
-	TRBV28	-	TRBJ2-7	TGTGCCAGCAGTACCATGGCAGGGCTGCACGAGCAGTACTTC	CASSTMAGLHEQYF
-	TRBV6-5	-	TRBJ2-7	TGTGCCAGCAGTTCTCTGCCGTCGGGTTCCAATTACGAGCAGTACTTC	CASSSLPSGSNYEQYF
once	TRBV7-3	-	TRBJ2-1	TGTGCCAGCAGCTCCCCCTATGGTGAGCAGTTCTTC	CASSSPYGEQFF
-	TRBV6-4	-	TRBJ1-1	TGTGCCAGCAGTGAGGATTCGAGGACTGAAGCTTTCTTT	CASSEDSRTEAFF
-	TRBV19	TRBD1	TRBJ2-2	TGTGCCAGTAGGGGCCGGGGGACAGGGGGCACCGGGGAGCTGTTTTTT	CASRGRGTGGTGELFF
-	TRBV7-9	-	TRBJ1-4	TGTGCCAGCAGCACTACTCTGGCAACTAATGAAAAACTGTTTTTT	CASSTTLATNEKLFF
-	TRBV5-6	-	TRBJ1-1	TGTGCCAGCAGCTTGGACAGGGAGATCACTGAAGCTTTCTTT	CASSLDREITEAFF
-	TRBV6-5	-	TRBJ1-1	TGTGCCAGCAGTTACGGCTCGGGAGAAGCTTTCTTT	CASSYGSGEAFF